One and the same sample provided the 6 T cell receptor beta chains below, sequenced in a study of T cell changes during pregnancy in multiple sclerosis. Clones were sequenced by immunoSEQ multiplex PCR, and TCRdb holds only the in-frame ones, with some missing. The data contain around 130,000 clones, 90% to 98% of them singletons. Sequencing used peripheral blood, obtained after pregnancy. Receptors were obtained from a female donor with multiple sclerosis, enrolled in a pregnancy study.

This rearrangement joins TRBV7-9 to TRBJ2-1; D remains ambiguous. Trimming left V 5 bases short and J 4 bases short, with 12 bases between. Germline V gene data show CDR1 as SEHNR and CDR2 as FQNEAQ (reference sequence). This CDR3 has 14 amino acids. This CDR3 reads CASSKARLYNEQFF. Here the CDR3 DNA reads TGTGCCAGCAGCAAAGCGCGGCTGTACAATGAGCAGTTCTTC.

CDR3 sequence reads: CASSPSGKTYEQYF. DNA of the CDR3: TGTGCCAGCAGCCCGAGCGGGAAGACCTACGAGCAGTACTTC. J is TRBJ2-7 and V is TRBV28, with 7 bases aligning to TRBD2. This CDR3 has 14 amino acids. Germline V CDR1 and CDR2: MDHEN, SYDVKM. V dropped 6 bases and J dropped 2; count of bases not matched to a gene: 7.

This chain links TRBV20-1 with TRBJ2-1, with D perhaps matching TRBD2 (5 bases). The V and J ends lost 2 bases and 12 bases respectively, with 8 bases between them. The CDR3 has 10 residues. Per the germline V gene, CDR1 is DFQATT and CDR2 is SNEGSKA (reference sequence). In nucleotides, the CDR3 is TGCAGTGCTAGACTAGCTAGGCAGTTCTTC. It codes for CSARLARQFF.

V and J are TRBV5-1 and TRBJ2-5; D might be TRBD2 (6 bases). This CDR3 contains 15 residues. Germline lookup yields CDR1 SGHRS and CDR2 YFSETQ. With 3 bases removed from V and 4 bases from J, the gap between germline ends came to 16 bases. The CDR3 sequence is CASSSRDSAPETQYF. The CDR3 nucleotides are TGCGCCAGCAGCTCCCGGGACTCGGCCCCAGAGACCCAGTACTTC.

The chain joins TRBV29-1 to TRBJ2-1, with a possible D match to TRBD1 (6 bases). Between the trimmed V and J ends, which lost 6 bases and 12 bases, there was a span of 18 bases. This CDR3 region has 12 residues. CDR1 SQVTM and CDR2 ANQGSEA come from the germline V gene. CDR3 sequence: CSVLATGQVQFF. In DNA, the CDR3 is TGCAGCGTATTAGCTACAGGGCAAGTGCAGTTCTTC.

The V gene is TRBV2, the J gene TRBJ2-7; 10 nucleotides agree with TRBD2. The germline CDR1 and CDR2 sequences are SNHLY and FYNNEI. The CDR3 sequence is 14 residues long. V lost 6 bases, J lost 7 bases, and 9 bases stayed unmatched. CDR3 nucleotide sequence: TGTGCCAGCAGGGAGCTAGCGGGAGTTAGGGAGCAGTACTTC. It codes for CASRELAGVREQYF.